The 5 T cell receptor beta chains presented below share a single source sample, sequenced in a study of CD8 T cells in Susac syndrome. RNA was extracted with the RNeasy kit, and a quantity of roughly 0.5 to 1 ug was reverse transcribed using random hexamers. From the immunoSEQ multiplex PCR reads, TCRdb called clonotypes with MiXCR, one entry per CDR3 protein. The repertoire includes hundreds of thousands of distinct CDR3 sequences, 80% to 90% of them detected once, and approximately 0.11% sits in the top ten. Material: CD8+ T cells from PBMCs. Source of these receptors: a human donor with multiple sclerosis.

The chain links TRBV5-1 to TRBJ2-1, with D possibly being TRBD2 (6 bases). V lost 0 bases to trimming and J lost 10 bases, with 11 bases between them. Per the germline V gene, CDR1 is SGHRS and CDR2 is YFSETQ. CDR3 length: 13 amino acids. In DNA, the CDR3 is TGCGCCAGCAGCTTGGTGCTAGCGCGCGAGCAGTTCTTC. This encodes CASSLVLAREQFF. Full variable domain (outside the CDR3, taken from reference TRBV5-1 and TRBJ2-1): KAGVTQTPRYLIKTRGQQVTLSCSPISGHRSVSWYQQTPGQGLQFLFEYFSETQRNKGNFPGRFSGRQFSNSRSEMNVSTLELGDSALYLCASSLVLAREQFFGPGTRLTVL.

The chain is built from TRBV5-5 and TRBJ2-7; 10 bases map to TRBD2. With V trimmed by 0 bases and J by 4 bases, 1 base remained unmatched. Germline CDR1 reads SGHKS; CDR2 reads YYEKEE (reference sequence). The CDR3 covers 14 residues. The CDR3 is CASSLDSGRYEQYF. The CDR3, as DNA: TGTGCCAGCAGCTTGGATAGCGGGAGGTACGAGCAGTACTTC.

The chain joins TRBV27 to TRBJ2-7, with D tentatively TRBD2 (5 bases). CDR1 is MNHEY, CDR2 SMNVEV, per germline (reference sequence). Trimming removed 4 bases at V and 5 bases at J, with 18 bases between. This CDR3 comprises 15 residues. The CDR3 region has the DNA TGTGCCAGCAGTTCTCTCCTACGCGGGTACGACGAGCAGTACTTC. Its translation is CASSSLLRGYDEQYF.

The J gene is TRBJ1-5, the V gene TRBV20-1; possibly TRBD1 for D (5 bases). V was clipped by 0 bases and J by 4 bases, with 13 bases between them. Per the germline V gene, CDR1 is DFQATT and CDR2 is SNEGSKA (reference sequence). The CDR3 loop spans 15 amino acids. For the CDR3, the DNA is TGCAGTGCTAGAGACCCCGAGGGGCCAAATCAGCCCCAGCATTTT. Protein sequence: CSARDPEGPNQPQHF.

V gene TRBV19 combines with J gene TRBJ1-1; 7 bases are a match to TRBD1. Per the germline V gene, CDR1 is LNHDA and CDR2 is SQIVND (reference sequence). J was trimmed by 2 bases and V by 9 bases; bases with no gene match: 9. The CDR3 covers 14 residues. The DNA of the CDR3 is TGTGCCAGGCAAGGGGGCGCGTTAAACACTGAAGCTTTCTTT. This encodes CARQGGALNTEAFF.